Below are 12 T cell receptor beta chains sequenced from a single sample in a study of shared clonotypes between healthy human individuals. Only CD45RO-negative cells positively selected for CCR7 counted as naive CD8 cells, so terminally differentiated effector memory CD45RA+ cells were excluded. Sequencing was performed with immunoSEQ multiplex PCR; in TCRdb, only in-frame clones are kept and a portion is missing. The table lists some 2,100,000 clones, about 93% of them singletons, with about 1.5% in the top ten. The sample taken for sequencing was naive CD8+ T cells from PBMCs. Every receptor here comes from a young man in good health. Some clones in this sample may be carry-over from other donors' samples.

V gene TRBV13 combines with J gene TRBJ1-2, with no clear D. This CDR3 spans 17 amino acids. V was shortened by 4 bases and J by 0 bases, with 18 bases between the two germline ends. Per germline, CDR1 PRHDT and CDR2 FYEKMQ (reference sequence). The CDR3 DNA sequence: TGTGCCAGCAGCTCCTCATCCGACGGGAGCACTAACTATGGCTACACCTTC. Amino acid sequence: CASSSSSDGSTNYGYTF. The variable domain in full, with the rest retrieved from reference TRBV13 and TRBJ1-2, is AAGVIQSPRHLIKEKRETATLKCYPIPRHDTVYWYQQGPGQDPQFLISFYEKMQSDKGSIPDRFSAQQFSDYHSELNMSSLELGDSALYFCASSSSSDGSTNYGYTFGSGTRLTVV.

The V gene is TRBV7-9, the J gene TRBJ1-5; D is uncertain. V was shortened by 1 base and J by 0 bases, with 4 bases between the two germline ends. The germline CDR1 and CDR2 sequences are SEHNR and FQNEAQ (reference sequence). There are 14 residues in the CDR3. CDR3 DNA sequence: TGTGCCAGCAGCTTAGGTACTAGCAATCAGCCCCAGCATTTT. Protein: CASSLGTSNQPQHF.

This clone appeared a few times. The CDR3 sequence: CASSSSGQGNTEAFF. The CDR3 nucleotides read TGTGCCAGCAGCTCTTCTGGACAGGGGAACACTGAAGCTTTCTTT. The gene calls are TRBV11-2 and TRBJ1-1; TRBD1 aligns across 8 bases. With V trimmed by 4 bases and J by 1 base, 5 bases remained unmatched. Per the germline V gene, CDR1 is SGHAT and CDR2 is FQNNGV. This CDR3 has 15 residues. Complete variable domain (other parts from reference TRBV11-2 and TRBJ1-1): EAGVAQSPRYKIIEKRQSVAFWCNPISGHATLYWYQQILGQGPKLLIQFQNNGVVDDSQLPKDRFSAERLKGVDSTLKIQPAKLEDSAVYLCASSSSGQGNTEAFFGQGTRLTVV.

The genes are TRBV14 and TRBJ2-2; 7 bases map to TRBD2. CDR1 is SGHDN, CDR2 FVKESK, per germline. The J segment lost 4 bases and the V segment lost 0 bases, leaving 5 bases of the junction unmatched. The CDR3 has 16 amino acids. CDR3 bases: TGTGCCAGCAGCCAAGATCGGCGGACTAGCACCGGGGAGCTGTTTTTT. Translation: CASSQDRRTSTGELFF.

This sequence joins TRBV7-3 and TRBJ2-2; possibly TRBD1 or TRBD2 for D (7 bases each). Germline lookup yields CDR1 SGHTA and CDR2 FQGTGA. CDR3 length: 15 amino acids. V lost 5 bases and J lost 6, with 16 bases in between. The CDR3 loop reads CASSPHRGGAGELFF. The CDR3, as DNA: TGTGCCAGCAGCCCTCACAGGGGAGGGGCCGGGGAGCTGTTTTTT.

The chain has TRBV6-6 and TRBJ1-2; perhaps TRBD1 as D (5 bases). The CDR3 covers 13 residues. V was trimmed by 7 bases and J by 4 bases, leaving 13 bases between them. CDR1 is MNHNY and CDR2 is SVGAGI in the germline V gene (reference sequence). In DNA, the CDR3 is TGTGCCAGCATTCAGGGATTGGGCTATGGCTACACCTTC. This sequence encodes CASIQGLGYGYTF.

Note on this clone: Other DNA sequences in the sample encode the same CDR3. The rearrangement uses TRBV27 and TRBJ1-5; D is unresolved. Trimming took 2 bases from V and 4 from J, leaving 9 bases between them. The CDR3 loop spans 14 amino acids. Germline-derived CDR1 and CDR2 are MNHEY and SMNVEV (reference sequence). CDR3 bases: TGTGCCAGCAGTTTACGGGATCCTAATCAGCCCCAGCATTTT. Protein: CASSLRDPNQPQHF.

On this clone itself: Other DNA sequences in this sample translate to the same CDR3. The CDR3 coding sequence is TGTGCCAGCAGTTCATGGGACAGGGGTTCCTACGAGCAGTACTTC. Protein product: CASSSWDRGSYEQYF. The V gene is TRBV27, the J gene TRBJ2-7, with 10 bases aligning to TRBD1. With 4 bases clipped from V and 1 base from J, the junction kept 4 bases outside the gene matches. Germline assignment: CDR1 MNHEY and CDR2 SMNVEV (reference sequence). The CDR3 runs 15 residues.

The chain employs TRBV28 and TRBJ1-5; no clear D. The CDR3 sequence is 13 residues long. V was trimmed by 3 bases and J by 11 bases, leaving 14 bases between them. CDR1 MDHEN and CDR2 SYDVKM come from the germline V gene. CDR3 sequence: CASSLFPPSAQHF. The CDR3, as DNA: TGTGCCAGCAGTTTGTTTCCCCCTTCGGCCCAGCATTTT.

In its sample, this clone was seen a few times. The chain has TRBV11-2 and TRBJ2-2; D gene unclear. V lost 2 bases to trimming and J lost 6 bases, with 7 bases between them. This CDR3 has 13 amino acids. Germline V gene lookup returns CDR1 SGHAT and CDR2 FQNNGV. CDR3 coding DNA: TGTGCCAGCAGCTTATACTCGGCCGGGGAGCTGTTTTTT. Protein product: CASSLYSAGELFF.

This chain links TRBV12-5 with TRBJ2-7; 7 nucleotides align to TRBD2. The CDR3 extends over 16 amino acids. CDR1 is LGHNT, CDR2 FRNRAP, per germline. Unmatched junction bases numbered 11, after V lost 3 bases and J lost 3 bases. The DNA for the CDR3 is TGTGCTAGTGGTTTCCCCCGGGTGGGCGGGAGCTACGAGCAGTACTTC. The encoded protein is CASGFPRVGGSYEQYF.

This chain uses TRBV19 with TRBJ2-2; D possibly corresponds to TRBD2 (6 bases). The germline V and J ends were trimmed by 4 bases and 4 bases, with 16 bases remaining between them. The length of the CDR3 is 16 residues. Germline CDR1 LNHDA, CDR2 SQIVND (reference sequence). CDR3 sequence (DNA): TGTGCCAGTAGTACCATAGCGGACCTATTCACCGGGGAGCTGTTTTTT. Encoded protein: CASSTIADLFTGELFF.